These 16 T cell receptor beta chains originate from one sample sequenced in a study of OX40 agonist ivuxolimab in advanced cancers. TCRdb's copy holds only in-frame clones and misses some; the assay was immunoSEQ multiplex PCR. The sample has 75,000 to 95,000 clones, about 90% seen once. Sequences were derived from CD4+ or CD8+ T cells sorted from blood, sampled in a trial of the OX40 agonist ivuxolimab. Receptor source: an adult with an advanced solid tumor such as melanoma, head and neck, liver or kidney cancer.

This clone was detected only a few times. The CDR3 coding sequence is TGTGCCAGCAGTTTAGTAGGATTTAGCAATCAGCCCCAGCATTTT. Residues: CASSLVGFSNQPQHF. V and J are TRBV28 and TRBJ1-5, with unresolved D. V shed 2 bases and J shed 0 bases, with 8 bases lying between them. The CDR3 length is 15 residues. Germline-derived CDR1 and CDR2 are MDHEN and SYDVKM.

The chain joins TRBV27 to TRBJ2-3, with 10 bases lining up with TRBD2. This CDR3 spans 18 amino acids. Germline CDR1 MNHEY, CDR2 SMNVEV (reference sequence). The V and J ends lost 5 bases and 4 bases, in that order; junction bases with no gene match: 15. The CDR3 protein is CASSPPGASGSGSDTQYF. The CDR3, as DNA: TGTGCCAGCAGTCCTCCAGGGGCTAGCGGGAGTGGGTCAGATACGCAGTATTTT.

The chain joins TRBV19 to TRBJ1-5; no reliable D call. The CDR3 contains 16 residues. CDR1 LNHDA and CDR2 SQIVND come from the germline V gene (reference sequence). V lost 4 bases to trimming and J lost 4 bases, with 17 bases between them. The CDR3 DNA follows: TGTGCCAGTAGTACATTTCCCGGGTCTGGGAATCAGCCCCAGCATTTT. As protein: CASSTFPGSGNQPQHF.

The chain is built from TRBV19 and TRBJ1-1; 8 nucleotides line up with TRBD1. This CDR3 is 13 amino acids long. Germline assignment: CDR1 LNHDA and CDR2 SQIVND (reference sequence). V lost 5 bases and J lost 5; bases outside the gene matches: 4. The CDR3 DNA reads TGTGCCAGTAGTTTACAGGGGGGGACTGAAGCTTTCTTT. Amino acid sequence: CASSLQGGTEAFF. Supplemented by reference TRBV19 and TRBJ1-1, the full variable domain reads DGGITQSPKYLFRKEGQNVTLSCEQNLNHDAMYWYRQDPGQGLRLIYYSQIVNDFQKGDIAEGYSVSREKKESFPLTVTSAQKNPTAFYLCASSLQGGTEAFFGQGTRLTVV.

The chain joins TRBV9 to TRBJ2-7, with 8 bases identical to TRBD1. V lost 0 bases, J lost 3 bases, and 5 bases stayed unmatched. CDR3 length equals 15 residues. Germline lookup yields CDR1 SGDLS and CDR2 YYNGEE. DNA for the CDR3: TGTGCCAGCAGCGTAGGGACAGGGCCGCTCTACGAGCAGTACTTC. Translation gives CASSVGTGPLYEQYF.

The chain carries TRBV2 and TRBJ2-3; 9 nucleotides line up with TRBD2. Germline V gives CDR1 SNHLY, CDR2 FYNNEI. The J segment lost 1 base and the V segment lost 7 bases, leaving 3 bases of the junction unmatched. The length of the CDR3 is 14 residues. The CDR3 spells CASIAGERTDTQYF. CDR3 bases: TGTGCCAGCATAGCGGGAGAGCGCACAGATACGCAGTATTTT.

This rearrangement joins TRBV10-1 to TRBJ2-3, with a tentative D call TRBD2 (7 bases). This CDR3 is built from 14 residues. V gave up 4 bases and J gave up 6 bases, with 14 bases separating them. CDR1 WNHNN and CDR2 SYGVQD come from the germline V gene (reference sequence). In DNA form, the CDR3 reads TGCGCCAGCAGTGTCGGGGGGCGCCCGGATACGCAGTATTTT. It codes for CASSVGGRPDTQYF.

The gene calls are TRBV6-5 and TRBJ2-7; D is perhaps TRBD1 (5 bases). Germline V gives CDR1 MNHEY, CDR2 SVGAGI. The CDR3 has 13 amino acids. V was trimmed by 4 bases and J by 1 base, leaving 8 bases between them. The CDR3 nucleotides read TGTGCCAGCAGTTGGCAGGGATCCTACGAGCAGTACTTC. It translates to CASSWQGSYEQYF.

The V gene is TRBV6-5, the J gene TRBJ2-7, with 7 nucleotides matching TRBD2. J was trimmed by 3 bases and V by 2 bases; bases with no gene match: 1. Germline CDR1 is MNHEY and CDR2 is SVGAGI. This CDR3 has 13 residues. CDR3 sequence (DNA): TGTGCCAGCAGTTACGGCGGGAGCTACGAGCAGTACTTC. Encoded protein: CASSYGGSYEQYF.

The rearrangement joins TRBV5-6 to TRBJ2-3, with 8 bases fitting TRBD2. Looked up from germline, CDR1 is SGHDT and CDR2 is YYEEEE. There are 16 residues in the CDR3. J lost 0 bases, V lost 0 bases, and 3 bases had no gene match. The CDR3 reads CASSLGLAGSTDTQYF. CDR3 sequence (DNA): TGTGCCAGCAGCTTGGGCCTAGCGGGTAGCACAGATACGCAGTATTTT.

The CDR3 DNA follows: TGTGCCAGCAGCGGGTATCCCTCTGCGAGCAATCAGCCCCAGCATTTT. The encoded protein is CASSGYPSASNQPQHF. The chain couples TRBV7-2 to TRBJ1-5; no reliable D call. With 5 bases removed from V and 1 base from J, the gap between germline ends came to 15 bases. The CDR3 sequence is 16 residues long. The germline CDR1 and CDR2 sequences are SGHTA and FQGNSA.

V usage is TRBV7-3 and J usage is TRBJ2-7; 13 nucleotides agree with TRBD2. This CDR3 contains 13 residues. Trimming at V came to 9 bases and at J to 4 bases, leaving 3 bases not matched to a gene. CDR1 and CDR2 (germline): SGHTA, FQGTGA. The CDR3 DNA reads as TGTGCCAGACCGGGACTAGCGGGATACGAGCAGTACTTC. This sequence encodes CARPGLAGYEQYF.

The chain links TRBV19 to TRBJ2-2; possible D gene TRBD1, 5 bases. The CDR3 sequence is 12 residues long. Trimming took off 6 bases at V and 7 bases at J, with 9 bases between the two ends. The germline V gene encodes CDR1 LNHDA and CDR2 SQIVND (reference sequence). For the CDR3, the DNA is TGTGCCAGTAGCTGGGGCGACGGGGAGCTGTTTTTT. Protein product: CASSWGDGELFF.

This rearrangement joins TRBV10-3 to TRBJ1-1; 7 bases are a match to TRBD1. This CDR3 has 18 residues. V trimming: 6 bases; J trimming: 2 bases; junction bases outside the gene matches: 18. Germline CDR1 reads ENHRY; CDR2 reads SYGVKD. CDR3: CAISFLLHMGQTNTEAFF. The CDR3 bases are TGTGCCATCAGCTTCTTATTGCATATGGGACAGACCAACACTGAAGCTTTCTTT.

This rearrangement joins TRBV5-1 to TRBJ2-5; TRBD1 agrees at 7 bases. The V gene end was trimmed by 4 bases and the J gene end by 5 bases; junction bases not matched to a gene: 17. In germline, CDR1 is SGHRS, CDR2 YFSETQ. The CDR3 sequence is 17 residues long. CDR3 in DNA: TGCGCCAGCAGCCGAAATCTTCCGGGACAGACTGAGGAGACCCAGTACTTC. Translating gives CASSRNLPGQTEETQYF.

The V call is TRBV5-1, the J call TRBJ2-3; 9 bases map to TRBD1. Trimming at V came to 7 bases and at J to 1 base, leaving 4 bases not matched to a gene. CDR3 size: 14 residues. Germline V CDR1 and CDR2: SGHRS, YFSETQ. CDR3 protein: CASRRQGGTDTQYF. Written as DNA, the CDR3 is TGCGCCAGCCGGCGACAGGGGGGCACAGATACGCAGTATTTT.